These 31 T cell receptor beta chains were all obtained from the same sample, sequenced in a study of OX40 agonist ivuxolimab in advanced cancers. Clones were sequenced by immunoSEQ multiplex PCR, and TCRdb holds only the in-frame ones, with some missing. The sample yields 55,000 to 85,000 clones, about 80% seen once. The specimen was CD4+ or CD8+ T cells sorted from blood, collected in a trial of the OX40 agonist ivuxolimab. The receptor set was obtained from an adult with an advanced solid tumor such as melanoma, head and neck, liver or kidney cancer.

This sequence joins TRBV18 and TRBJ1-5, with a possible D match to TRBD1 (5 bases). Trimming removed 6 bases from V and 5 bases from J, with 17 bases in between. The germline gives CDR1 KGHSH, CDR2 LQKENI. This CDR3 spans 15 amino acids. CDR3 protein: CASSPRGGADQPQHF. The CDR3 DNA reads TGTGCCAGCTCCCCCCGGGGGGGTGCGGATCAGCCCCAGCATTTT.

The chain carries TRBV7-9 and TRBJ1-1; D call uncertain. CDR1 and CDR2 from the germline V gene are SEHNR and FQNEAQ (reference sequence). The germline V and J ends were trimmed by 8 bases and 5 bases, with 18 bases remaining between them. The length of the CDR3 is 14 residues. This chain's CDR3 is CASGSTPPGTEAFF. CDR3 sequence (DNA): TGTGCCAGCGGGTCGACCCCCCCGGGTACTGAAGCTTTCTTT.

The chain uses TRBV19 and TRBJ2-1, with 9 bases that match TRBD2. Germline CDR1 LNHDA, CDR2 SQIVND (reference sequence). Trimming removed 2 bases from V and 7 bases from J; junction bases left unmatched: 12. The CDR3 is made up of 17 amino acids. The CDR3 nucleotides are TGTGCCAGTAGTATAAGGGCTAGCGGGGCTGGTACGAATGAGCAGTTCTTC. Encoded protein: CASSIRASGAGTNEQFF.

The rearrangement links TRBV5-4 to TRBJ1-2; 9 nucleotides agree with TRBD1. Germline CDR1 is SGHNT and CDR2 is YYREEE (reference sequence). Trimming removed 6 bases from V and 8 bases from J; junction bases left unmatched: 14. The CDR3 runs 15 residues. In nucleotides, the CDR3 is TGTGCCAGCACCCTTGTGCGACAGGGGGTAGACGGCTACACCTTC. Residues: CASTLVRQGVDGYTF.

This clone was observed once. The gene calls are TRBV7-2 and TRBJ2-3, with a possible D match to TRBD2 (6 bases). The CDR3 has 17 amino acids. V lost 5 bases, J lost 0 bases, and 18 bases lay in between. Germline CDR1 SGHTA, CDR2 FQGNSA. DNA for the CDR3: TGTGCCAGCAGCCTCGGAGGGGCACCAACTAGCACAGATACGCAGTATTTT. Translating it yields CASSLGGAPTSTDTQYF.

J is TRBJ1-2 and V is TRBV5-4; possible D gene TRBD1, 6 bases. The CDR3 extends over 14 amino acids. Trimming removed 4 bases from V and 5 bases from J, with 15 bases in between. Germline lookup yields CDR1 SGHNT and CDR2 YYREEE (reference sequence). The CDR3 sequence: CASSPRTGTYGYTF. CDR3 in DNA: TGTGCCAGCAGCCCCCGAACAGGGACTTATGGCTACACCTTC.

This chain uses TRBV4-2 with TRBJ1-2, with D perhaps TRBD1 (5 bases). This CDR3 has 15 residues. The V gene's germline CDR1 is LGHNA and CDR2 YNFKEQ. V dropped 1 base and J dropped 7 bases, with 16 bases sitting between them. The CDR3 sequence: CASSQGGKGAAGYTF. CDR3 sequence (DNA): TGTGCCAGCAGCCAAGGTGGTAAAGGGGCGGCTGGCTACACCTTC.

This clone was detected ten times or more. J is TRBJ1-4 and V is TRBV30; D is possibly TRBD1 (6 bases). CDR3 length equals 17 residues. CDR1 is GTSNPN and CDR2 is SVGIG in the germline V gene (reference sequence). The V and J ends lost 2 bases and 10 bases respectively, with 26 bases between them. The CDR3, as DNA: TGTGCCTGGAGTACCAAGACCGACAGGCTTTCGAGGGGAAAACTGTTTTTT. This encodes CAWSTKTDRLSRGKLFF.

CDR3: CASSLDTGGSQHF. CDR3 nucleotides: TGTGCCAGCAGCTTAGATACCGGTGGGTCCCAGCATTTT. This sequence joins TRBV7-2 and TRBJ1-5; D call uncertain. V was clipped by 1 base and J by 11 bases, with 12 bases between them. In germline, CDR1 is SGHTA, CDR2 FQGNSA. The CDR3 has 13 residues.

The rearrangement links TRBV5-6 to TRBJ2-3; 10 bases line up with TRBD1. Per germline, CDR1 SGHDT and CDR2 YYEEEE. V lost 4 bases to trimming and J lost 7 bases; unmatched junction nucleotides: 6. The CDR3 runs 14 residues. Here the CDR3 reads CASSRGQGKNTQYF. The DNA of the CDR3 is TGTGCCAGCAGCCGGGGACAGGGGAAAAATACGCAGTATTTT.

The chain employs TRBV11-2 and TRBJ2-3, with D perhaps TRBD2 (5 bases). V lost 5 bases and J 0 bases, leaving 9 bases between the germline ends. CDR1 and CDR2 from the germline V gene are SGHAT and FQNNGV. CDR3 size: 14 residues. CDR3 amino acids: CASSPSFSTDTQYF. The CDR3 DNA reads TGTGCCAGCAGCCCTAGCTTTAGCACAGATACGCAGTATTTT.

This sequence joins TRBV7-2 and TRBJ2-7, with D uncertain. V lost 5 bases and J 5 bases, leaving 13 bases between the germline ends. The germline V gene encodes CDR1 SGHTA and CDR2 FQGNSA. CDR3 length equals 13 residues. DNA of the CDR3: TGTGCCAGCAGCCTCCATCCCGTAAACGAGCAGTACTTC. Its protein is CASSLHPVNEQYF.

The CDR3 here is CASSPSSYGYTF. CDR3 bases: TGTGCCAGCAGCCCCAGTAGCTATGGCTACACCTTC. This chain links TRBV6-5 with TRBJ1-2, with D unresolved. CDR3 length equals 12 residues. The V end was cut by 6 bases, the J end by 4 bases, with 9 bases between. Germline V gives CDR1 MNHEY, CDR2 SVGAGI.

The chain links TRBV11-2 to TRBJ2-2; 9 nucleotides agree with TRBD2. CDR1 SGHAT and CDR2 FQNNGV come from the germline V gene. The CDR3 has 15 residues. The junction had 5 bases not matched to a gene; V was cut back by 5 bases and J by 4 bases. The CDR3 DNA sequence: TGTGCCAGCAGCCACGAAGCGGGGGGCACCGGGGAGCTGTTTTTT. This translates into CASSHEAGGTGELFF.

The chain carries TRBV7-9 and TRBJ1-6; D uncertain. The V gene's germline CDR1 is SEHNR and CDR2 FQNEAQ (reference sequence). Between the trimmed V and J ends, which lost 3 bases and 3 bases, there was a span of 6 bases. The CDR3 is made up of 14 amino acids. The CDR3 loop is CASSFEGYNSPLHF. CDR3 in DNA: TGTGCCAGCAGCTTTGAGGGCTATAATTCACCCCTCCACTTT.

The J gene is TRBJ1-1, the V gene TRBV28, with D possibly TRBD1 on 6 matching bases. The CDR3 extends over 17 amino acids. The V gene's germline CDR1 is MDHEN and CDR2 SYDVKM. Trimming removed 2 bases at V and 0 bases at J, with 16 bases between. The DNA for the CDR3 is TGTGCCAGCAGTTTAGTTTCGGGGGACACTTTGAACACTGAAGCTTTCTTT. This encodes CASSLVSGDTLNTEAFF.

The CDR3 region has the DNA TGTGCCAGCAGCTTAGGGACAGACGGAAACACCATATATTTT. Amino acids: CASSLGTDGNTIYF. This sequence joins TRBV11-2 and TRBJ1-3; D is perhaps TRBD1 (6 bases). V was shortened by 1 base and J by 4 bases, with 8 bases between the two germline ends. Germline CDR1 reads SGHAT; CDR2 reads FQNNGV. This CDR3 is 14 amino acids long. The variable domain in full, completed from reference TRBV11-2 and TRBJ1-3, reads EAGVAQSPRYKIIEKRQSVAFWCNPISGHATLYWYQQILGQGPKLLIQFQNNGVVDDSQLPKDRFSAERLKGVDSTLKIQPAKLEDSAVYLCASSLGTDGNTIYFGEGSWLTVV.

The chain recombines TRBV19 with TRBJ2-2; 7 bases are a match to TRBD1. Germline values: CDR1 LNHDA, CDR2 SQIVND (reference sequence). The CDR3 contains 15 residues. V shed 5 bases and J 3 bases; nucleotides not matched to a gene: 6. The CDR3: CASSAVTGYTGELFF. The CDR3 nucleotides read TGTGCCAGTAGTGCGGTGACAGGGTACACCGGGGAGCTGTTTTTT.

This clone was recorded once. The V call is TRBV6-1, the J call TRBJ1-5; maybe TRBD1 (6 bases). The V end lost 6 bases, the J end lost 8 bases, and 17 bases lay between the germline ends. This CDR3 is 14 amino acids long. CDR1 is MNHNS, CDR2 SASEGT, per germline. This chain's CDR3 is CASRGVGGKEPQHF. CDR3 DNA: TGTGCCAGCAGGGGGGTAGGGGGAAAAGAGCCCCAGCATTTT.

This chain joins TRBV30 and TRBJ2-6, with D possibly matching TRBD1 (6 bases). The germline V and J ends were trimmed by 1 base and 4 bases, with 11 bases remaining between them. Looked up from germline, CDR1 is GTSNPN and CDR2 is SVGIG (reference sequence). The CDR3 has 15 amino acids. CDR3 residues: CAWSGTVTGANVLTF. The CDR3 region has the DNA TGTGCCTGGAGTGGGACAGTCACCGGGGCCAACGTCCTGACTTTC.

This clone has just one count. This chain joins TRBV7-2 and TRBJ2-5, with D hard to call. Deletions cut 1 base from V and 2 bases from J, with 11 bases between. The CDR3 sequence is 15 residues long. Germline V CDR1 and CDR2: SGHTA, FQGNSA. The CDR3 bases are TGTGCCAGCAGCTTAGGGGATCTATTTCAAGAGACCCAGTACTTC. Its protein is CASSLGDLFQETQYF.

CDR3 sequence: CAISELAGSSNQPQHF. CDR3 DNA: TGTGCCATCAGTGAGTTGGCAGGGAGTAGCAATCAGCCCCAGCATTTT. The J gene is TRBJ1-5, the V gene TRBV10-3, with TRBD1 as a possible D gene (5 bases). Germline V gene data show CDR1 as ENHRY and CDR2 as SYGVKD. CDR3 length equals 16 residues. The V and J ends lost 1 base and 0 bases respectively, with 10 bases between them.

This sequence joins TRBV6-1 and TRBJ2-7; D possibly corresponds to TRBD1 (5 bases). The V end was cut by 5 bases, the J end by 3 bases, with 14 bases between. This CDR3 region has 14 residues. The V gene's germline CDR1 is MNHNS and CDR2 SASEGT. The CDR3: CASSRVGQVYEQYF. Here the CDR3 DNA reads TGTGCCAGCAGTCGCGTCGGACAAGTCTACGAGCAGTACTTC.

This chain uses TRBV11-2 with TRBJ2-7; possible D gene TRBD1, 5 bases. With 0 bases removed from V and 7 bases from J, the gap between germline ends came to 13 bases. The CDR3 consists of 14 residues. Per germline, CDR1 SGHAT and CDR2 FQNNGV. This chain's CDR3 is CASSLEPTVREQYF. The CDR3 coding sequence is TGTGCCAGCAGCTTAGAACCGACAGTTAGGGAGCAGTACTTC.

The rearrangement uses TRBV7-3 and TRBJ2-3; D tentatively reads TRBD1 or TRBD2 (6 bases each). Trimming pared 4 bases from V and 4 bases from J, leaving 15 bases between. The germline gives CDR1 SGHTA, CDR2 FQGTGA. The CDR3 contains 15 residues. CDR3 amino acids: CASSSLRGRADTQYF. CDR3 DNA sequence: TGTGCCAGCAGCTCACTCCGGGGGCGCGCAGATACGCAGTATTTT.

This chain links TRBV5-8 with TRBJ1-2; perhaps TRBD1 as D (6 bases). The germline V and J ends were trimmed by 2 bases and 8 bases, with 13 bases remaining between them. CDR1 is SGHTS, CDR2 YDEGEE, per germline. This CDR3 is built from 13 residues. The CDR3 loop reads CASSFVTGIGYTF. As DNA, the CDR3 is TGTGCCAGCAGCTTCGTTACAGGGATAGGCTACACCTTC. The full variable domain, its missing parts supplied by reference TRBV5-8 and TRBJ1-2, is EAGVTQSPTHLIKTRGQQATLRCSPISGHTSVYWYQQALGLGLQFLLWYDEGEERNRGNFPPRFSGRQFPNYSSELNVNALELEDSALYLCASSFVTGIGYTFGSGTRLTVV.

The chain carries TRBV16 and TRBJ1-4; D call uncertain. Germline V gene sequence: CDR1 KGHSY, CDR2 FQNENV. The CDR3 contains 15 residues. The V and J ends lost 0 bases and 0 bases respectively, with 5 bases between them. In DNA form, the CDR3 reads TGTGCCAGCAGCCAATCAAGATCAACTAATGAAAAACTGTTTTTT. The encoded protein is CASSQSRSTNEKLFF.

The rearrangement uses TRBV7-2 and TRBJ2-5; D assignment may be TRBD1 or TRBD2 (6 bases each). The CDR3 runs to 15 residues. Germline lookup yields CDR1 SGHTA and CDR2 FQGNSA. V was pared by 7 bases and J by 3 bases, with 18 bases between. This chain's CDR3 is CASKLTYREEETQYF. The CDR3, as DNA: TGTGCCAGCAAGCTTACGTACAGGGAGGAAGAGACCCAGTACTTC. The variable domain in full, with the rest retrieved from reference TRBV7-2 and TRBJ2-5, is GAGVSQSPSNKVTEKGKDVELRCDPISGHTALYWYRQSLGQGLEFLIYFQGNSAPDKSGLPSDRFSAERTGGSVSTLTIQRTQQEDSAVYLCASKLTYREEETQYFGPGTRLLVL.

The CDR3 loop reads CASSLDVADTQYF. The CDR3, as DNA: TGTGCCAGCAGCTTAGACGTGGCAGATACGCAGTATTTT. The chain links TRBV7-3 to TRBJ2-3; D uncertain. This CDR3 region has 13 residues. CDR1 is SGHTA, CDR2 FQGTGA, per germline. V gave up 2 bases and J gave up 4 bases, with 7 bases separating them.

The chain carries TRBV9 and TRBJ2-3; D remains ambiguous. The CDR3 totals 13 residues. Germline CDR1 reads SGDLS; CDR2 reads YYNGEE. V was clipped by 2 bases and J by 0 bases, with 4 bases between them. The chain's CDR3 is CASSVDSTDTQYF. The CDR3 region has the DNA TGTGCCAGCAGCGTGGACAGCACAGATACGCAGTATTTT.

V gene TRBV4-1 combines with J gene TRBJ1-3; perhaps TRBD1 as D (6 bases). The CDR3 spans 12 residues. V lost 0 bases to trimming and J lost 16 bases, with 13 bases between them. CDR1 MGHRA and CDR2 YSYEKL come from the germline V gene. The DNA of the CDR3 is TGCGCCAGCAGCCAAGATCGAAGTGGACAGTATTTT. Its translation: CASSQDRSGQYF.